The next 4 T cell receptor beta chains were all read from a single sample in a study of blood T cells in healthy people across ages. A J-beta primer mix and a sample-barcoded 5' primer were used in a second PCR of about 7 to 12 cycles. MiXCR was run by TCRdb on the 5' RACE reads, yielding one entry per CDR3 protein. Of approximately 760,000 distinct CDR3 sequences listed, roughly 25% were seen once; the top ten hold 9.4%. The same sample was also studied in work on T cells of mothers and their children.

Sequenced sample: blood. These TCRs come from a boy aged 5 to 17 in good health.

The rearrangement uses TRBV7-2 and TRBJ2-7; 8 bases fit TRBD1. CDR1 and CDR2 (germline): SGHTA, FQGNSA. J gave up 4 bases and V 3 bases, and 8 bases lay outside the gene matches. The CDR3 is made up of 15 amino acids. The DNA of the CDR3 is TGTGCCAGCAGCTTTTATCCAGGGGGCGGATACGAGCAGTACTTC. Its protein product is CASSFYPGGGYEQYF.

This clonotype was recorded a few times. The J gene is TRBJ2-3, the V gene TRBV29-1, with D maybe TRBD2 (6 bases). This CDR3 comprises 14 residues. Germline CDR1 SQVTM, CDR2 ANQGSEA. Trimming left V 3 bases short and J 0 bases short, with 10 bases between. The CDR3 coding sequence is TGCAGCGTTGAGGGGGGATTTAGCACAGATACGCAGTATTTT. Encoded protein: CSVEGGFSTDTQYF.

This clonotype was counted a few times. The rearrangement uses TRBV2 and TRBJ2-3; 7 bases map to TRBD1. Germline CDR1 and CDR2: SNHLY and FYNNEI. The V and J ends lost 5 bases and 5 bases, in that order; junction bases with no gene match: 7. The CDR3 is made up of 14 amino acids. The CDR3 DNA reads TGTGCCAGCAGTACAGGGGCGACCAGAGATACGCAGTATTTT. Its protein product is CASSTGATRDTQYF.

As regards this clonotype: The junction shows a germline mismatch at one end, possibly a read error. The chain uses TRBV24-1 and TRBJ1-2; no reliable D call. The CDR3 length is 13 residues. The germline gives CDR1 KGHDR, CDR2 SFDVKD. CDR3 amino acids: CATNDLDGSGYTF. CDR3 sequence (DNA): TGTGCCACCAATGATTTGGACGGCTCTGGCTACACCTTC.